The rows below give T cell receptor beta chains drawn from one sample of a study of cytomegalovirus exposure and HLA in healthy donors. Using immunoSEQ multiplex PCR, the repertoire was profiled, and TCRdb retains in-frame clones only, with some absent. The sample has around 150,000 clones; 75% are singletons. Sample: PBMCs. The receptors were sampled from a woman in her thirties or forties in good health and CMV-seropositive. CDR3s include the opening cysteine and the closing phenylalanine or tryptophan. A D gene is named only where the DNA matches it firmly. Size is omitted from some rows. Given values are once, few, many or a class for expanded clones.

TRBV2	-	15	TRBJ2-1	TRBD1	CASSPEKGAYNEQFF	TGTGCCAGCAGCCCCGAGAAGGGGGCATACAATGAGCAGTTCTTC
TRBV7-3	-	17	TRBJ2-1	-	CASSSGPNGSSYNEQFF	TGTGCCAGCAGCTCGGGCCCAAACGGGAGCTCCTACAATGAGCAGTTCTTC
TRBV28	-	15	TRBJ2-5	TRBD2	CASSKGTSGEETQYF	TGTGCCAGCAGCAAAGGGACTAGCGGGGAAGAGACCCAGTACTTC
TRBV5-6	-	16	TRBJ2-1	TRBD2	CASSFGLAATYNEQFF	TGTGCCAGCAGCTTTGGGCTAGCGGCTACCTACAATGAGCAGTTCTTC
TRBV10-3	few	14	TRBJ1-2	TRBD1	CAISPGTGHYGYTF	TGTGCCATCAGCCCCGGGACAGGGCACTATGGCTACACCTTC
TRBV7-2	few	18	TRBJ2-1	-	CASSLQTGADVGRNEQFF	TGTGCCAGCAGCTTACAAACTGGGGCCGATGTGGGCCGCAATGAGCAGTTCTTC
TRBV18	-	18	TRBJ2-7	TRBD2	CASSPPLTGGDGIYEQYF	TGTGCCAGCTCACCACCGTTGACGGGAGGGGATGGAATCTACGAGCAGTACTTC
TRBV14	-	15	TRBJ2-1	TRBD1	CASSPGQGSWDEQFF	TGTGCCAGCAGCCCGGGACAGGGGTCATGGGATGAGCAGTTCTTC
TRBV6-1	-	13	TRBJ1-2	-	CASSPTLRDGYTF	TGTGCCAGCAGCCCGACACTGCGGGATGGCTACACCTTC
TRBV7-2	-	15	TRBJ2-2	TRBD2	CASSSGLVNTGELFF	TGTGCCAGCAGCTCCGGACTAGTGAACACCGGGGAGCTGTTTTTT
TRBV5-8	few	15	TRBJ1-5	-	CASSTRGGLYQPQHF	TGTGCCAGCAGCACTAGGGGGGGACTTTATCAGCCCCAGCATTTT
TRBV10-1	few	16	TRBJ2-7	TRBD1	CASDSSPGQGSYEQYF	TGCGCCAGCGACTCGAGTCCGGGACAGGGAAGCTACGAGCAGTACTTC
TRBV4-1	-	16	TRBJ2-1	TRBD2	CASSQEAGGSYNEQFF	TGCGCCAGCAGCCAAGAGGCGGGAGGGTCCTACAATGAGCAGTTCTTC
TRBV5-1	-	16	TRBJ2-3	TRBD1	CASSLGGDRVADTQYF	TGCGCCAGCAGCCTCGGAGGGGACAGGGTCGCAGATACGCAGTATTTT
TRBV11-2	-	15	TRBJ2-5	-	CASSRRGSGEETQYF	TGTGCCAGCAGCCGCCGCGGGTCGGGGGAGGAGACCCAGTACTTC
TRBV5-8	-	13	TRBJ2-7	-	CASSYPGRYEQYF	TGTGCCAGCAGCTACCCAGGGAGGTACGAGCAGTACTTC
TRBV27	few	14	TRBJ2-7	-	CASSLAGTAYEQYF	TGTGCCAGCAGTTTAGCGGGAACAGCCTACGAGCAGTACTTC
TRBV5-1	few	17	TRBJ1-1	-	CASSLARAFPMNTEAFF	TGCGCCAGCAGCTTGGCCAGGGCATTCCCCATGAACACTGAAGCTTTCTTT
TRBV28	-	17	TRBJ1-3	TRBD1	CASISQGAGYSGNTIYF	TGTGCCAGCATATCACAGGGGGCGGGATACTCTGGAAACACCATATATTTT
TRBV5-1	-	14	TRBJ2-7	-	CASSLDAGPTEQYF	TGCGCCAGCAGCTTGGATGCAGGCCCAACAGAGCAGTACTTC
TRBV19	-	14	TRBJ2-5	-	CASSSNGVVETQYF	TGTGCCAGTAGTAGTAACGGGGTAGTAGAGACCCAGTACTTC
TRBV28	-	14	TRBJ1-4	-	CATGEGLGAEKLFF	TGTGCCACTGGGGAGGGGCTCGGGGCCGAAAAACTGTTTTTT
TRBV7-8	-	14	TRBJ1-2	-	CASSPPEAFHGYTF	TGTGCCAGCAGCCCCCCGGAGGCTTTCCATGGCTACACCTTC
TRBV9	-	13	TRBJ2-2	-	CASSVVGVRELFF	TGTGCCAGCAGCGTAGTAGGGGTCCGGGAGCTGTTTTTT
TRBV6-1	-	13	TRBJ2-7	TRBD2	CASSTPGRYEQYF	TGTGCCAGCAGCACACCCGGGAGGTACGAGCAGTACTTC
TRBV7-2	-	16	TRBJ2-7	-	CASSSNVAVASYEQYF	TGTGCCAGCAGCTCCAACGTGGCGGTTGCATCCTACGAGCAGTACTTC
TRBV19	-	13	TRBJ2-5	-	CASSSSYQETQYF	TGTGCCAGTAGTAGTTCGTACCAAGAGACCCAGTACTTC
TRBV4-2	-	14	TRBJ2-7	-	CASSQDGRGYEQYF	TGTGCCAGCAGCCAAGATGGGCGGGGCTACGAGCAGTACTTC
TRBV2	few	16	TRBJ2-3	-	CASSAIGAGSTDTQYF	TGTGCCAGCAGTGCCATAGGGGCAGGGAGCACAGATACGCAGTATTTT
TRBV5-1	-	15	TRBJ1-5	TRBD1	CASSLGTGVNQPQHF	TGCGCCAGCAGCTTGGGGACAGGGGTCAATCAGCCCCAGCATTTT
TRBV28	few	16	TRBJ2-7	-	CASSPSSRDRAYEQYF	TGTGCCAGCAGTCCGTCCTCGCGGGACCGGGCCTACGAGCAGTACTTC